This T cell receptor beta chain appears in the sequencing data of a study of regulatory T cells in long-lasting Graves disease. Study-wide results and caveats: The persistent group shared fewer than 3,500 public clonotypes, more than the 966 shared by new patients.

Stated time point: persistent/refractory GD, antithyroid drugs over 5 years with positive TRAb. RNA isolated from PBMCs was used to make the TCR library. Germline V gene lookup returns CDR1 MDHEN and CDR2 SYDVKM. This CDR3 spans 12 amino acids. V lost 5 bases and J lost 7, with 8 bases in between. Both iRepertoire HTBI primers and Arm-PCR of CDR3 regions were used to build the TCR beta libraries. In TCRdb, the multiplex PCR reads were re-called with MiXCR into one record per CDR3 protein. The sample holds around 510,000 distinct CDR3 sequences, less than 25% seen once. This clonotype was counted many times. What it binds is not known.

The TCR comes from a female donor with Graves disease. The chain carries TRBV28 and TRBJ2-2; D unresolved. The source material was peripheral blood mononuclear cells (PBMCs), sampled when the disease was refractory, from a patient treated with antithyroid drugs. The CDR3 protein is CASSPYFGELFF. CDR3 sequence (DNA): TGTGCCAGCAGTCCCTATTTCGGGGAGCTGTTTTTT.